The 5 T cell receptor beta chains below all came from one sample that was sequenced in a study of T-cell reconstitution after alpha-beta-depleted transplantation in children. As it was prepared, the TCRbeta library received unique molecular identifiers. One entry per CDR3 protein results from TCRdb running MiXCR on the PCR reads. The sample carries about 340,000 distinct CDR3 sequences, 13% recorded once. The sample here was PBMCs, taken from the stem cell graft. The origin of the receptors is a human donor who donated a stem cell graft to a child with Fanconi anemia.

This chain connects TRBV15 to TRBJ2-1; no firm D call. Per the germline V gene, CDR1 is LNHNV and CDR2 is YYDKDF (reference sequence). V gave up 3 bases and J gave up 3 bases, with 15 bases separating them. CDR3 size: 16 residues. The CDR3 DNA reads as TGTGCCACCAGCAGGACGGCCAAGGCCCTCTACAATGAGCAGTTCTTC. Protein sequence: CATSRTAKALYNEQFF.

This clonotype was picked up many times. The genes are TRBV5-1 and TRBJ2-1, with a weak D call TRBD2 (5 bases). There are 15 residues in the CDR3. V was shortened by 4 bases and J by 0 bases, with 11 bases between the two germline ends. Germline V gene data show CDR1 as SGHRS and CDR2 as YFSETQ. This CDR3 is CASSPQRSSYNEQFF. Written as DNA, the CDR3 is TGCGCCAGCAGCCCCCAGCGGAGCTCCTACAATGAGCAGTTCTTC.

Many counts were recorded for this clonotype. The chain recombines TRBV20-1 with TRBJ1-2, with D unresolved. V lost 6 bases to trimming and J lost 0 bases, with 11 bases between them. CDR1 is DFQATT, CDR2 SNEGSKA, per germline (reference sequence). The CDR3 has 13 residues. Written as DNA, the CDR3 is TGCAGTGCCCGGGTCAGGCCTAACTATGGCTACACCTTC. It codes for CSARVRPNYGYTF.

This clonotype occurred many times. The V gene is TRBV10-2, the J gene TRBJ2-1, with D possibly called TRBD1 or TRBD2 (5 bases each). Germline V CDR1 and CDR2: WSHSY, SAAADI. The germline V and J ends were trimmed by 3 bases and 4 bases, with 10 bases remaining between them. The CDR3 is made up of 14 amino acids. Written as DNA, the CDR3 is TGCGCCAGCAGTGAAAGGGACCCATACAATGAGCAGTTCTTC. It specifies CASSERDPYNEQFF.

This clonotype turned up a few times. The gene calls are TRBV9 and TRBJ2-1, with 11 nucleotides matching TRBD2. V shed 3 bases, J shed 4 bases, and the junction held 12 bases outside the gene matches. Germline V gene lookup returns CDR1 SGDLS and CDR2 YYNGEE. The CDR3 is 18 amino acids. CDR3 bases: TGTGCCAGCAGCGCTACCCTTAGCGGGGGGGCGAAATACAATGAGCAGTTCTTC. Translating gives CASSATLSGGAKYNEQFF. The whole variable domain, remainder taken from reference TRBV9 and TRBJ2-1, is DSGVTQTPKHLITATGQRVTLRCSPRSGDLSVYWYQQSLDQGLQFLIQYYNGEERAKGNILERFSAQQFPDLHSELNLSSLELGDSALYFCASSATLSGGAKYNEQFFGPGTRLTVL.